Sequencing of this T cell receptor (beta chain) was carried out in a study of blood T cell repertoires in COVID-19. This CDR3 contains 17 residues. Germline V gives CDR1 MNHEY, CDR2 SMNVEV (reference sequence). Trimming took 5 bases from V and 0 from J, leaving 16 bases between them. Some clones are missing from TCRdb's copy, which holds only in-frame ones; the method was immunoSEQ multiplex PCR. The repertoire holds about 240,000 clones, with 75% to 90% as singletons. Sequencing was done on a sample of PBMCs or T cells enriched from blood (not recorded which). The clonotype originates from a middle-aged woman with acute COVID-19. The chain has TRBV27 and TRBJ2-2, with D possibly TRBD2 on 5 matching bases. Here the CDR3 reads CASSPTEASTNTGELFF. DNA for the CDR3: TGTGCCAGCAGTCCGACGGAGGCAAGCACGAACACCGGGGAGCTGTTTTTT.